The clone carrying this T cell receptor (beta chain) has just a few counts. Its antigen is unknown. The entry originates in a study of T cell responses to AZD1222 COVID-19 vaccine. Findings and caveats of the study: Donors were chiefly white British, with a greater number of females, and clonal diversity was perhaps underestimated. Targeting of unmutated variant regions was reportedly seen in nearly half of spike-specific TCRs. Repertoires were obtained only post-peak T cell response.

The ends lost 3 bases at V and 9 bases at J; junction bases unmatched: 10. Germline CDR1 is SGHRS and CDR2 is YFSETQ. The CDR3 extends over 16 amino acids. Clones were sequenced by immunoSEQ multiplex PCR, and TCRdb holds only the in-frame ones, with some missing. The table shows approximately 110,000 clones, with roughly 88% occurring only once. This specimen was peripheral blood, taken 28 days after the second AZD1222 dose. The source of this sequence is an adult who received the AZD1222 COVID-19 vaccine. This sequence joins TRBV5-1 and TRBJ2-1; the match to TRBD2 covers 12 bases. In DNA, the CDR3 is TGCGCCAGCAGCTCACGGGCTAGCGGGGGGGACGGTGAGCAGTTCTTC. Its protein is CASSSRASGGDGEQFF.